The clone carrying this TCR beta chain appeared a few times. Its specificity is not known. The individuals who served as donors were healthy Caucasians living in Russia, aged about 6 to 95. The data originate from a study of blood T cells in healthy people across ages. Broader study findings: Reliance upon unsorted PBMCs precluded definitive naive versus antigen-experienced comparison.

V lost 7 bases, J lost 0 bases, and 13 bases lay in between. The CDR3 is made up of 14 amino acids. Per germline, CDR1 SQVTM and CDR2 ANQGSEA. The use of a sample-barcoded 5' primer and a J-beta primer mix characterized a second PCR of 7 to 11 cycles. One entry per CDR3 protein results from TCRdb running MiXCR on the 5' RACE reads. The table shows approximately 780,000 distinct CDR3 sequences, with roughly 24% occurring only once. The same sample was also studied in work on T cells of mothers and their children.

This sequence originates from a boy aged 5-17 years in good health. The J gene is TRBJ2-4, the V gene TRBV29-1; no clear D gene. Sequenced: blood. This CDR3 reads CSASTRLAKNIQYF. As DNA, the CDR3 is TGCAGCGCTTCGACTCGCCTAGCCAAAAACATTCAGTACTTC.